This T cell receptor beta chain was sequenced in a study of cytomegalovirus exposure and HLA in healthy donors. Study as a whole: HLA-typed donors were the source of approximately 85 million unique TCRs, which an early data release held.

This CDR3 contains 15 residues. Germline V gene sequence: CDR1 KGHSH, CDR2 LQKENI. V lost 3 bases to trimming and J lost 4 bases, with 12 bases between them. Though probably carrying unrecorded immune exposures, donors were nominally healthy at sampling. As concerns this clone: Its specificity is not known.

Primers included in the PCR were 60 Vbeta and 13 Jbeta primers. Produced via immunoSEQ multiplex PCR; TCRdb's table is partial and in-frame only. The repertoire includes around 90,000 clones, around 60% of them detected once, and 2% to 2.5% sits in the top ten. Study-level points and caveats: It was only CMV serostatus that was available as immune exposure information.

The sequence came from a human donor in good health. The sequenced sample was PBMCs. This chain connects TRBV18 to TRBJ1-4; D perhaps matches TRBD1 (5 bases). This CDR3 is CASSPPGGGNEKLFF. CDR3 DNA: TGTGCCAGCTCACCTCCTGGGGGAGGTAATGAAAAACTGTTTTTT.